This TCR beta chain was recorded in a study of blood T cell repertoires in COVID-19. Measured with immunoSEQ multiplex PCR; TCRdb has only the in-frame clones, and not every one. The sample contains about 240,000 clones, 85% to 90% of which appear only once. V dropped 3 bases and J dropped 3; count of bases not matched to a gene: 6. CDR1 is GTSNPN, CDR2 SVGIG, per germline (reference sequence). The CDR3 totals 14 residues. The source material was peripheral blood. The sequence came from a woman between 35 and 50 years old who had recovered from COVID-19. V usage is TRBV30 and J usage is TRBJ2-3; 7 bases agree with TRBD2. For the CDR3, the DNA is TGTGCCTGGAGCTGGGGCGGGGGAACAGATACGCAGTATTTT. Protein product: CAWSWGGGTDTQYF.